These 24 T cell receptor beta chains came from one sample sequenced in a study of Tregs in tolerant kidney transplant recipients. Repertoires were generated with immunoSEQ multiplex PCR, while TCRdb's copy carries only in-frame clones and drops some. Its table records about 48,000 clones. This specimen consisted of CD4+ T cells from blood, obtained before the transplant. These receptors came from a human donor who received a combined kidney and bone marrow transplant.

A note on this clone: The read stops 3 residues short of the end of the CDR3; the missing end is completed from the germline J gene. The J gene is TRBJ1-5, the V gene TRBV2; 7 positions agree with TRBD1. V dropped 5 bases and J dropped 7; count of bases not matched to a gene: 5. This CDR3 has 13 residues. Germline-derived CDR1 and CDR2 are SNHLY and FYNNEI. The covered CDR3 bases are TGTGCCAGCAGTACAGGGGAGGGCCAGCCC. Translation gives CASSTGEGQP. The entire CDR3 reads CASSTGEGQPQHF.

This CDR3 is CSAPDRVRADTQYF. The sequenced CDR3 bases are TGCAGTGCACCGGACAGGGTTAGGGCAGATACG. The chain links TRBV20-1 to TRBJ2-3, with 8 nucleotides matching TRBD1. With the read ending 3 residues before the CDR3 end, the germline J gene is used to fill in that end. V was pared by 6 bases and J by 4 bases, with 9 bases of the junction left unmatched. Germline V lookup: CDR1 DFQATT, CDR2 SNEGSKA (reference sequence). This CDR3 has 14 amino acids.

In the case of this clone: Sequencing ends 3 residues short of the CDR3 end; the germline J gene provides the rest. The V call is TRBV20-1, the J call TRBJ2-3; 7 bases are shared with TRBD2. The length of the CDR3 is 16 residues. J was trimmed by 3 bases and V by 6 bases; bases with no gene match: 15. Per germline, CDR1 DFQATT and CDR2 SNEGSKA (reference sequence). CDR3 amino acids: CSALHGAGWGTDTQYF. Incomplete CDR3 DNA: TGCAGTGCCCTCCACGGAGCGGGGTGGGGGACAGATACG.

On this clone: The sequenced fragment ends 3 residues before the CDR3 boundary, so the rest is inferred from the germline J gene. The V and J genes are TRBV5-8 and TRBJ2-1; 7 bases map to TRBD2. This CDR3 comprises 15 residues. With V trimmed by 6 bases and J by 4 bases, 10 bases remained unmatched. The V gene's germline CDR1 is SGHTS and CDR2 YDEGEE. CDR3 bases read: TGTGCCAGCAAGATAGGAACTAGCGCTTACAATGAG. Its translation is CASKIGTSAYNE. The whole CDR3 is CASKIGTSAYNEQFF. Based on the CDR3 plus reference TRBV5-8 and TRBJ2-1, the full variable domain is EAGVTQSPTHLIKTRGQQATLRCSPISGHTSVYWYQQALGLGLQFLLWYDEGEERNRGNFPPRFSGRQFPNYSSELNVNALELEDSALYLCASKIGTSAYNEQFFGPGTRLTVL.

Notes on this clone: From the germline J gene comes the end of the CDR3, since the read stops 3 residues before it. The chain links TRBV2 to TRBJ2-7; 9 positions agree with TRBD2. The CDR3 has 13 residues. The J segment lost 2 bases and the V segment lost 7 bases, leaving 3 bases of the junction unmatched. Germline-derived CDR1 and CDR2 are SNHLY and FYNNEI. Here the CDR3 reads CASTRLAAYEQYF. Partial CDR3 DNA: TGTGCCAGCACCCGACTAGCGGCCTACGAG.

To note about this clone: Coverage ceases 3 residues before the CDR3 finishes, and the germline J gene fills in the end. The rearrangement uses TRBV19 and TRBJ2-7, with 8 bases lining up with TRBD1. J was trimmed by 4 bases and V by 4 bases; bases with no gene match: 6. CDR3 length: 14 residues. The V gene's germline CDR1 is LNHDA and CDR2 SQIVND (reference sequence). The CDR3 DNA, read in part, is TGTGCCAGTAGTAAGACAGGGGTTGGTTACGAG. Protein product: CASSKTGVGYE. The entire CDR3 protein is CASSKTGVGYEQYF.

On this clone itself: The read comes to an end 3 residues before the CDR3 does, leaving the germline J gene to fill in the end. The chain uses TRBV5-4 and TRBJ2-3; 9 nucleotides align to TRBD2. Trimming cost V 4 bases and J 4 bases; bases outside gene matches: 1. This CDR3 is built from 13 residues. CDR1 and CDR2 (germline): SGHNT, YYREEE (reference sequence). CDR3 DNA, as far as it was read: TGTGCCAGCAGCCTAGCGGGACCAGATACG. This sequence encodes CASSLAGPDT. The whole CDR3 reads CASSLAGPDTQYF.

Regarding this clone: The DNA ends 3 residues before the CDR3 does, and the rest of the CDR3 is filled in from the germline J gene. V and J are TRBV7-2 and TRBJ2-7, with a possible D match to TRBD1 (6 bases). Germline V lookup: CDR1 SGHTA, CDR2 FQGNSA. The CDR3 has 14 amino acids. V was clipped by 5 bases and J by 5 bases, with 16 bases between them. The covered CDR3 bases are TGTGCCAGCAGCATCCAAACAGGGACACACGAG. Amino acid sequence: CASSIQTGTHE. The CDR3 reads in full as CASSIQTGTHEQYF.

For this clone: The observed sequence ends 3 residues before the CDR3 terminus, with the missing tail filled in from the germline J gene. The J gene is TRBJ2-3, the V gene TRBV7-2, with D tentatively TRBD1 (6 bases). V lost 3 bases and J lost 0, with 7 bases in between. Germline-derived CDR1 and CDR2 are SGHTA and FQGNSA. This CDR3 is built from 14 residues. The part of the CDR3 DNA that was read is TGTGCCAGCAGCTTGGGGGCAAGCACAGATACG. It is translated as CASSLGASTDT. The CDR3 in full is CASSLGASTDTQYF.

A note on this clone: The observed sequence ends 3 residues before the CDR3 terminus, with the missing tail filled in from the germline J gene. The J gene is TRBJ2-3, the V gene TRBV7-9, with TRBD2 as a possible D gene (6 bases). Germline assignment: CDR1 SEHNR and CDR2 FQNEAQ (reference sequence). The CDR3 has 14 residues. The part of the CDR3 DNA that was read is TGTGCCAGCAGCTTACAATCCAGCGGGCCCACG. This sequence encodes CASSLQSSGPT. The full CDR3 protein reads CASSLQSSGPTQYF.

Remarks on this clone: The read falls 3 residues short of the CDR3 end, and the missing part is taken from the germline J gene. The chain has TRBV19 and TRBJ2-4, with TRBD2 matching 8 bases. The CDR3 totals 14 residues. The junction had 5 bases not matched to a gene; V was cut back by 5 bases and J by 5 bases. From germline, CDR1 is LNHDA and CDR2 SQIVND (reference sequence). The CDR3 bases that were read are TGTGCCAGTAGTTTACTAGCGGAGCAAAACATT. Its translation is CASSLLAEQNI. The whole CDR3 sequence reads CASSLLAEQNIQYF.

Regarding this clone: The sequence runs out 3 residues before the end of the CDR3; the remainder is reconstructed from the germline J gene. The chain links TRBV7-2 to TRBJ1-5, with a tentative D call TRBD1 (5 bases). Germline V CDR1 and CDR2: SGHTA, FQGNSA. The germline V and J ends were trimmed by 0 bases and 7 bases, with 7 bases remaining between them. The CDR3 consists of 13 residues. CDR3 DNA, as far as it was read: TGTGCCAGCAGCTTAGCGCGGGGGCAGCCC. It translates to CASSLARGQP. The whole CDR3 protein is CASSLARGQPQHF.

As for this clone: The read terminates 3 residues before the CDR3 end, so the remaining end is supplied by the germline J gene. V and J are TRBV2 and TRBJ2-5; possibly TRBD2 for D (5 bases). The germline V gene encodes CDR1 SNHLY and CDR2 FYNNEI. V was shortened by 5 bases and J by 5 bases, with 15 bases between the two germline ends. The CDR3 extends over 14 amino acids. Partial CDR3 DNA: TGTGCCAGCAGTAATCCCCGGGGATGGGAGACC. Encoded protein: CASSNPRGWET. The CDR3 in its entirety is CASSNPRGWETQYF.

A note on this clone: The read ends 3 residues early relative to the CDR3; the germline J gene fills the gap. V is TRBV2 and J is TRBJ1-1, with D maybe TRBD1 (5 bases). Germline CDR1 reads SNHLY; CDR2 reads FYNNEI. The CDR3 contains 11 residues. CDR3 in amino acids: CASSPDSFAFF. The part of the CDR3 DNA that was read is TGTGCCAGCAGTCCCGACAGTTTT.

Note on this clone: The read stops 3 residues short of the end of the CDR3; the missing end is completed from the germline J gene. The rearrangement uses TRBV5-4 and TRBJ2-2; tentative D call: TRBD1 (6 bases). With 0 bases removed from V and 4 bases from J, the gap between germline ends came to 10 bases. In germline, CDR1 is SGHNT, CDR2 YYREEE (reference sequence). CDR3 length: 15 residues. The covered CDR3 bases are TGTGCCAGCAGCTTGGCAGGGGCGGGCACCGGGGAG. As protein: CASSLAGAGTGE. The whole CDR3 is CASSLAGAGTGELFF. The complete variable domain, with remaining parts taken from reference TRBV5-4 and TRBJ2-2, reads ETGVTQSPTHLIKTRGQQVTLRCSSQSGHNTVSWYQQALGQGPQFIFQYYREEENGRGNFPPRFSGLQFPNYSSELNVNALELDDSALYLCASSLAGAGTGELFFGEGSRLTVL.

Notes on this clone: The read finishes 3 residues shy of the CDR3 end, and the germline J gene is used to complete it. The V gene is TRBV10-2, the J gene TRBJ2-3; D gene ambiguous. The ends were cut back, 7 bases at V and 4 bases at J, with 18 bases in the middle. The CDR3 spans 15 residues. The V gene's germline CDR1 is WSHSY and CDR2 SAAADI. The chain's CDR3 is CASNPLGISADTQYF. The DNA read from the CDR3 is TGCGCCAGCAACCCCCTAGGAATTAGTGCAGATACG.

Turning to this clone: The read ends 3 residues shy of where the CDR3 ends; the end is completed using the germline J gene. The chain uses TRBV5-1 and TRBJ2-6; possibly TRBD2 for D (5 bases). CDR1 is SGHRS and CDR2 is YFSETQ in the germline V gene. V lost 5 bases, J lost 0 bases, and 12 bases lay in between. The CDR3 totals 16 residues. The part of the CDR3 DNA that was read is TGCGCCAGCAGTGAGAGGGTGAGCTCTGGGGCCAACGTC. Amino acid sequence: CASSERVSSGANV. The whole CDR3 reads CASSERVSSGANVLTF.

In regard to this clone: The sequence runs out 3 residues before the end of the CDR3; the remainder is reconstructed from the germline J gene. The chain couples TRBV11-2 to TRBJ2-4; tentative D call: TRBD1 (6 bases). The CDR3 length is 13 residues. Germline-derived CDR1 and CDR2 are SGHAT and FQNNGV. V was trimmed by 5 bases and J by 2 bases, leaving 7 bases between them. The CDR3 protein is CASSTGSKNIQYF. CDR3 DNA (partial): TGTGCCAGCAGCACAGGGTCCAAAAACATT.

The sequenced part of the CDR3 DNA is TGTGCCAGCAGCTTGTGGACTAGCGGGAGGAACAATGAG. This sequence encodes CASSLWTSGRNNE. The whole CDR3 protein reads CASSLWTSGRNNEQFF. This chain joins TRBV5-4 and TRBJ2-1; 14 positions agree with TRBD2. The read stops 3 residues short of the end of the CDR3; the missing end is completed from the germline J gene. V trimming: 1 base; J trimming: 5 bases; junction bases outside the gene matches: 2. Germline V gene sequence: CDR1 SGHNT, CDR2 YYREEE (reference sequence). The CDR3 sequence is 16 residues long. Full variable domain (outside the CDR3, taken from reference TRBV5-4 and TRBJ2-1): ETGVTQSPTHLIKTRGQQVTLRCSSQSGHNTVSWYQQALGQGPQFIFQYYREEENGRGNFPPRFSGLQFPNYSSELNVNALELDDSALYLCASSLWTSGRNNEQFFGPGTRLTVL.

Comment on this clone: The CDR3 end is not reached by the read, which stops 3 residues before it; the germline J gene fills it in. This sequence joins TRBV7-9 and TRBJ2-2; the match to TRBD1 covers 7 bases. The V segment lost 2 bases and the J segment 3 bases; nucleotides outside the gene matches: 3. Germline V gene sequence: CDR1 SEHNR, CDR2 FQNEAQ (reference sequence). The CDR3 spans 15 residues. CDR3 sequence: CASSLHQGDTGELFF. CDR3 DNA (partial): TGTGCCAGCAGCTTACACCAGGGGGACACCGGGGAG.

Note on this clone: Sequencing ends 3 residues short of the CDR3 end; the germline J gene provides the rest. The J gene is TRBJ2-7, the V gene TRBV20-1; TRBD1 aligns across 9 bases. Germline lookup yields CDR1 DFQATT and CDR2 SNEGSKA (reference sequence). Trimming removed 5 bases from V and 0 bases from J; junction bases left unmatched: 2. CDR3 length: 13 residues. The sequenced part of the CDR3 DNA is TGCAGTGCTGAGGACAGGGGCTCCTACGAG. It specifies CSAEDRGSYE. The whole CDR3 protein reads CSAEDRGSYEQYF.

A word on this clone: The read stops 3 residues short of the end of the CDR3; the missing end is completed from the germline J gene. V and J are TRBV20-1 and TRBJ2-7; 8 bases map to TRBD2. The CDR3 is made up of 13 amino acids. CDR1 is DFQATT, CDR2 SNEGSKA, per germline (reference sequence). The junction had 9 bases not matched to a gene; V was cut back by 5 bases and J by 6 bases. The sequenced CDR3 bases are TGCAGTGCTTCCGGGACTAGTTCGTCCGAG. It codes for CSASGTSSSE. The complete CDR3 reads CSASGTSSSEQYF.

With regard to this clone: The CDR3 is cut off 3 residues early in the read; its end comes from the germline J gene. V gene TRBV20-1 combines with J gene TRBJ2-3; 7 nucleotides match TRBD2. V trimming: 1 base; J trimming: 2 bases; junction bases outside the gene matches: 3. Germline assignment: CDR1 DFQATT and CDR2 SNEGSKA (reference sequence). CDR3 length: 14 residues. CDR3 protein: CSARVGGFTDTQYF. CDR3 DNA, as far as it was read: TGCAGTGCTAGAGTGGGGGGGTTCACAGATACG.

This clone registers medium-sized (0.01 to 0.1%) by frequency. The CDR3 end is not reached by the read, which stops 3 residues before it; the germline J gene fills it in. The gene calls are TRBV29-1 and TRBJ2-2; maybe TRBD1 (7 bases). Trimming removed 2 bases from V and 8 bases from J, with 21 bases in between. Germline V lookup: CDR1 SQVTM, CDR2 ANQGSEA. This CDR3 spans 16 amino acids. The CDR3 is CSVELFQGGSKGELFF. The DNA read from the CDR3 is TGCAGCGTTGAACTGTTCCAGGGGGGTTCGAAAGGGGAG.